The 14 T cell receptor beta chains in this list originate from one sample, sequenced in a study of OX40 agonist ivuxolimab in advanced cancers. The table came from immunoSEQ multiplex PCR; TCRdb's copy has only in-frame clones and leaves some out. The sample consists of 95,000 or so clones, under 85% of them appearing once. Material: CD4+ or CD8+ T cells sorted from blood, obtained in a trial of the OX40 agonist ivuxolimab. Receptors were obtained from an adult with an advanced solid tumor such as melanoma, head and neck, liver or kidney cancer.

J is TRBJ2-3 and V is TRBV19; TRBD2 aligns across 10 bases. The V gene end was trimmed by 5 bases and the J gene end by 5 bases; junction bases not matched to a gene: 10. This CDR3 is built from 16 residues. Germline V gene data show CDR1 as LNHDA and CDR2 as SQIVND (reference sequence). This chain's CDR3 is CASSPLAGVRGDTQYF. In DNA, the CDR3 is TGTGCCAGTAGTCCTCTAGCGGGAGTTCGGGGAGATACGCAGTATTTT.

The chain links TRBV9 to TRBJ2-5; weak D call: TRBD2 (7 bases). Trimming removed 3 bases from V and 5 bases from J, with 17 bases in between. The CDR3 length is 15 residues. Germline V gives CDR1 SGDLS, CDR2 YYNGEE. This CDR3 reads CASSASEGGRETQYF. CDR3 bases: TGTGCCAGCAGCGCCTCAGAGGGGGGGCGGGAGACCCAGTACTTC.

This rearrangement joins TRBV2 to TRBJ1-1, with D perhaps matching TRBD1 (5 bases). This CDR3 is built from 13 residues. Germline assignment: CDR1 SNHLY and CDR2 FYNNEI. V dropped 8 bases and J dropped 3 bases, with 13 bases sitting between them. CDR3 DNA sequence: TGTGCCAGCCCTCCTGCGGGGGACACTGAAGCTTTCTTT. This sequence encodes CASPPAGDTEAFF.

The V and J genes are TRBV27 and TRBJ1-5; tentative D call: TRBD1 (6 bases). The CDR3 length is 14 residues. V was trimmed by 2 bases and J by 2 bases, leaving 7 bases between them. From germline, CDR1 is MNHEY and CDR2 SMNVEV (reference sequence). CDR3: CASSLPGGNQPQHF. The DNA of the CDR3 is TGTGCCAGCAGTTTACCAGGGGGCAATCAGCCCCAGCATTTT.

CDR3 DNA sequence: TGTGCCAGCAGCCGCGGGGGGAATCAGCCCCAGCATTTT. It codes for CASSRGGNQPQHF. This chain joins TRBV11-2 and TRBJ1-5; a possible D gene is TRBD1 (5 bases). The CDR3 consists of 13 residues. The V end was cut by 5 bases, the J end by 4 bases, with 9 bases between. Germline V lookup: CDR1 SGHAT, CDR2 FQNNGV. Supplemented by reference TRBV11-2 and TRBJ1-5, the full variable domain reads EAGVAQSPRYKIIEKRQSVAFWCNPISGHATLYWYQQILGQGPKLLIQFQNNGVVDDSQLPKDRFSAERLKGVDSTLKIQPAKLEDSAVYLCASSRGGNQPQHFGDGTRLSIL.

The chain is built from TRBV7-9 and TRBJ2-1, with 8 bases that match TRBD1. CDR3 length equals 14 residues. Looked up from germline, CDR1 is SEHNR and CDR2 is FQNEAQ (reference sequence). The V segment lost 1 base and the J segment 4 bases; nucleotides outside the gene matches: 0. CDR3 sequence (DNA): TGTGCCAGCAGCTTAGGGGACAGGTACAATGAGCAGTTCTTC. Translated, it gives CASSLGDRYNEQFF.

This chain links TRBV11-3 with TRBJ2-5, with TRBD1 matching 11 bases. Matching the DNA end better, TRBJ2-7 makes the J call doubtful. The CDR3 runs to 14 residues. CDR1 and CDR2 from the germline V gene are SGHNT and YENEEA. DNA for the CDR3: TGTGCCAGCAGCGTGGGACAGGGGGGACACGAGCAGTACTTC. Amino acids: CASSVGQGGHEQYF.

This clone was detected once. The V call is TRBV5-8, the J call TRBJ2-7; 9 nucleotides line up with TRBD1. Germline CDR1 and CDR2: SGHTS and YDEGEE. This CDR3 region has 15 residues. V gave up 2 bases and J gave up 4 bases; unmatched junction bases: 7. CDR3 region: CASSFTRQGDYEQYF. CDR3 coding DNA: TGTGCCAGCAGCTTCACAAGACAGGGGGATTACGAGCAGTACTTC.

The chain is built from TRBV28 and TRBJ1-6, with D unresolved. CDR3 length: 15 amino acids. The V gene lost 5 bases and the J gene lost 10 bases, with 18 bases spanning the gap. The germline V gene encodes CDR1 MDHEN and CDR2 SYDVKM. The CDR3, as DNA: TGTGCCAGCAGTCACGTCGTGCAGGTCCACTCACCCCTCCACTTT. Translation gives CASSHVVQVHSPLHF.

A few counts support this clone. The V gene is TRBV4-1, the J gene TRBJ2-7; 13 bases are shared with TRBD2. The CDR3 has 19 amino acids. Germline CDR1 and CDR2: MGHRA and YSYEKL. The J segment lost 5 bases and the V segment lost 2 bases, leaving 15 bases of the junction unmatched. CDR3 in DNA: TGCGCCAGCAGCCAAATCACAGCACGGGGGGGACTAGCGGGAAACGAGCAGTACTTC. Protein sequence: CASSQITARGGLAGNEQYF.

A word on this clone: Other nucleotide sequences in the sample specify the same CDR3. This chain joins TRBV7-9 and TRBJ2-7; TRBD2 matches 7 bases. This CDR3 comprises 12 residues. The junction had 5 bases not matched to a gene; V was cut back by 5 bases and J by 7 bases. Germline V CDR1 and CDR2: SEHNR, FQNEAQ (reference sequence). CDR3 bases: TGTGCCAGCAGCCCGGCGGGGGAAGAGCAGTACTTC. Translation gives CASSPAGEEQYF.

The chain carries TRBV4-1 and TRBJ1-6; 8 bases align to TRBD1. Trimming at V came to 1 base and at J to 4 bases, leaving 3 bases not matched to a gene. The length of the CDR3 is 16 residues. Germline loops: CDR1 MGHRA, CDR2 YSYEKL. CDR3 loop: CASSQGDRSYNSPLHF. CDR3 sequence (DNA): TGCGCCAGCAGCCAAGGGGACAGGAGTTATAATTCACCCCTCCACTTT.

The chain recombines TRBV4-1 with TRBJ2-6; D not resolved. The ends were cut back, 0 bases at V and 0 bases at J, with 9 bases in the middle. This CDR3 contains 17 residues. The germline V gene has CDR1 MGHRA and CDR2 YSYEKL. CDR3 DNA: TGCGCCAGCAGCCAAGATTCCCAGGTCTCTGGGGCCAACGTCCTGACTTTC. Translating it yields CASSQDSQVSGANVLTF.

This chain joins TRBV7-9 and TRBJ2-1, with D possibly matching TRBD2 (6 bases). Trimming stripped 4 bases from V and 10 bases from J, with 14 bases between. CDR3 length: 13 amino acids. The germline V gene encodes CDR1 SEHNR and CDR2 FQNEAQ (reference sequence). The CDR3 sequence: CASSSLAVGEQFF. In DNA form, the CDR3 reads TGTGCCAGCAGCTCACTAGCAGTCGGCGAGCAGTTCTTC.